This TCR beta chain was retrieved from a study of T cell clones after liver transplantation. About the study: A pre-transplant mixed lymphocyte reaction with TCRbeta sequencing defined graft-donor-reactive clones followed in post-transplant blood.

Repertoires were generated with immunoSEQ multiplex PCR, while TCRdb's copy carries only in-frame clones and drops some. The sample includes around 110,000 clones, around nine tenths of them seen just once. As for this clone: This sample also contains other DNA sequences that code for the same CDR3.

Germline V CDR1 and CDR2: KGHSH, LQKENI. The CDR3 totals 12 residues. The V and J ends lost 3 bases and 0 bases respectively, with 2 bases between them. Sequences were derived from CD4+ T cells from blood, sampled 12 months after liver transplant. The J gene is TRBJ2-5, the V gene TRBV18; D uncertain. The receptor was derived from a human patient who received a liver transplant. Some T cells may be provided by the graft donor. CDR3 in amino acids: CASSPNQETQYF. CDR3 DNA sequence: TGTGCCAGCTCACCGAACCAAGAGACCCAGTACTTC.